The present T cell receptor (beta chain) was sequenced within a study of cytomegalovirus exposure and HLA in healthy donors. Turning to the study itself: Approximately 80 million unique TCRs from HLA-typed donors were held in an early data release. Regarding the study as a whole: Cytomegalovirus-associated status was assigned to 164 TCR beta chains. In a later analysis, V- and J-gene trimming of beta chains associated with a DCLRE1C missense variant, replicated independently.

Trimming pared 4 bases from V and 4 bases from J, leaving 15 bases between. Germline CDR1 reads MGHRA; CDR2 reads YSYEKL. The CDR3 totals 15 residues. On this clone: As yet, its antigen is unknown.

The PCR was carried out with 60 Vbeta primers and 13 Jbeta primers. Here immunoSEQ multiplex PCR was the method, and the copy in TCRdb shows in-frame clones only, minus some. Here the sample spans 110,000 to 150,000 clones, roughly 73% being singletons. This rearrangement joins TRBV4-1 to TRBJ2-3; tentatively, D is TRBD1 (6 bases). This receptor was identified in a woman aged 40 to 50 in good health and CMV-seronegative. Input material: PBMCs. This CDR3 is CASSPGAYSSDTQYF. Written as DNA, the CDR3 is TGCGCCAGCAGCCCAGGGGCGTATAGTTCAGATACGCAGTATTTT.